This T cell receptor (beta chain) was captured by sequencing in a study of vaccination effects on CD4 cells after COVID-19 (dated by TCRdb to between 2021 and 2022). Looking at the study overall: In the ViraFEST assay, PBMC were stimulated with viral peptide pools, and antigen-specific CD4+ T cell clonotypes were then identified by expansion using TCR sequencing. The Oncomine TCR Beta short-read assay on an Illumina iSeq 100 was used to sequence cultures from other donors in the study. In both COVID-19 convalescent patients and infection-naive vaccine recipients, the study compared SARS-CoV-2 spike-specific CD4+ TCR repertoires from before mRNA vaccination with those from after it. Across the study, the median time from the second dose to post-vaccine sampling was 72 days (range 14 to 241). Each well held roughly 2.2 million PBMC cultured in IMDM containing 5% human AB serum, 8.5 to 10 IU/ml IL-2 and gentamicin, along with 10 ug/ml peptides. The full study included some 10 COVID-19 convalescent patients and several SARS-CoV-2-naive healthy vaccine recipients. Results and caveats for the whole study, not just this receptor: Both infection-induced and vaccine-induced clones contracted markedly at late post-vaccination timepoints, which is consistent with waning T cell responses. In healthy vaccine recipients, vaccine-induced clones were almost all SARS-CoV-2 mono-reactive, with only 1 of 255 being cross-reactive with common cold coronaviruses. The study was limited by a small number of convalescent patients and lacked early post-infection timepoints.

Receptors were amplified or captured by the immunoSEQ multiplex PCR assay. DNA from the CD4+ T cells that had been cultured and isolated underwent TCR beta CDR3 sequencing. In the paper's pipeline: Non-productive TCR sequences were discarded, and reads were trimmed to the CDR3 region, with only CDR3s of 7 or more amino acids retained. The MANAFEST web app was used to identify antigen-specific clonotypes by comparing expansion in peptide wells with expansion in reference cultures. Positive clones required FDR<0.05 expansion versus reference and all other wells, odds ratio above 5, and frequency above 0.1% in two replicate wells. Cross-reactive clonotypes were defined as significantly expanded in SARS-CoV-2 spike wells and in at least one common cold coronavirus spike condition. Levenshtein distance calculated with the stringdist R package was used to assess CDR3 similarity, and unrooted trees were constructed with ape in R 3.6.1. Held by TCRdb, this immuneACCESS table contains in-frame sequences only and omits some clones. Under half of the omission traces to an unresolved V gene where checked; the cause of the rest is unknown. The V and J calls and clone size are taken from that table; D and trimming were inferred from the DNA. Recorded for this sample are approximately 37,000 clones; approximately 70% of them occurred a single time. 7.7% of the sample rests with the top ten.

On this clone itself: There is no known antigen for this receptor. No base qualities exist here, and no much larger clone lies one base off it.

V trim: 5 bases; J trim: 8 bases; unmatched bases: 14. The germline V gene specifies SGHRS as CDR1 and YFSETQ as CDR2. CDR3 length: 15 amino acids, cysteine to phenylalanine. Only the CDR3 DNA stays, 45 bases, in frame from base 1. After less than 13 days of culture, CD4+ T cells were isolated with the EasySep CD4+ T cell isolation kit. Two doses of either the BNT162b2 or the mRNA-1273 mRNA SARS-CoV-2 vaccine were administered to participants. Negative nucleocapsid antibody results before and after vaccination confirmed that the healthy vaccine recipients had no prior SARS-CoV-2 infection. On days 3 and 7, half of the culture medium was replaced with fresh IL-2-containing medium. Unless noted otherwise, every peptide stimulation condition was cultured in triplicate wells. Using Ficoll-Paque Plus gradient centrifugation, PBMC were separated from whole blood and then either used fresh or cryopreserved at -140C. The QIAamp micro DNA kit was used to extract genomic DNA from the cultured CD4+ T cells.

The sample here was CD4+ T cells from PBMCs cultured without peptide, taken after COVID-19 vaccination. The chain couples TRBV5-1 to TRBJ1-1, with 8 bases in between that match TRBD1. This TCR came from a human donor who received a COVID-19 vaccine. Here is the DNA: TGCGCCAGCAGAATCGGACAGGGACAATTCCGCGAAGCTTTCTTT. Its translation is CASRIGQGQFREAFF.